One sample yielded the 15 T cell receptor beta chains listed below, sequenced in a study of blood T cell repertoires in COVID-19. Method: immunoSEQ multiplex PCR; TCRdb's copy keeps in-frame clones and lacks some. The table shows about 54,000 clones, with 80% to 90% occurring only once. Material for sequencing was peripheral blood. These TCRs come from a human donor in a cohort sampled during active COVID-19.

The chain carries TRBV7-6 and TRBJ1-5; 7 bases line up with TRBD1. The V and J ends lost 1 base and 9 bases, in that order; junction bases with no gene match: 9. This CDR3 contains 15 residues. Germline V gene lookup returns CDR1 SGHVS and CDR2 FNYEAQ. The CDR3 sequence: CASSLDQGGTGPQHF. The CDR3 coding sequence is TGTGCCAGCAGCTTAGATCAGGGGGGAACAGGGCCCCAGCATTTT.

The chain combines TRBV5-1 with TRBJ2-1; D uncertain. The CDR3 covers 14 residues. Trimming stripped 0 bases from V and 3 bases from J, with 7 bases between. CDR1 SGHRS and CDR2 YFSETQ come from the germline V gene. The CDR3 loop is CASSLGQDYNEQFF. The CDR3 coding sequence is TGCGCCAGCAGCTTGGGGCAGGACTACAATGAGCAGTTCTTC.

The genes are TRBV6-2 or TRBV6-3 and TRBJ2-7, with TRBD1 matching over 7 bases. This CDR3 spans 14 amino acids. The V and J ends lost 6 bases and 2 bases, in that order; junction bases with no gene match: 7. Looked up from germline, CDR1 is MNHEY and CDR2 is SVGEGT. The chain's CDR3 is CASSQQGWAYEQYF. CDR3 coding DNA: TGTGCCAGCAGCCAACAGGGGTGGGCCTACGAGCAGTACTTC.

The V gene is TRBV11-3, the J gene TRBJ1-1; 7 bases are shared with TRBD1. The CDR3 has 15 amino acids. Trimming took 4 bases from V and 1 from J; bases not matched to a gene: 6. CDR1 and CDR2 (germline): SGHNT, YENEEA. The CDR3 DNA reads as TGTGCCAGCAGCTATCCGACAGGGACGAACACTGAAGCTTTCTTT. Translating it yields CASSYPTGTNTEAFF.

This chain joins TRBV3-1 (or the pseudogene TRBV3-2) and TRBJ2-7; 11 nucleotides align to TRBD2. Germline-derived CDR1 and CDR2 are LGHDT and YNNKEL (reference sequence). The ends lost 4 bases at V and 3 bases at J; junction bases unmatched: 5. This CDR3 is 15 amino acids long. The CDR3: CASSPLAGGSYEQYF. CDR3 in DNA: TGTGCCAGCAGCCCTTTAGCGGGAGGGAGCTACGAGCAGTACTTC.

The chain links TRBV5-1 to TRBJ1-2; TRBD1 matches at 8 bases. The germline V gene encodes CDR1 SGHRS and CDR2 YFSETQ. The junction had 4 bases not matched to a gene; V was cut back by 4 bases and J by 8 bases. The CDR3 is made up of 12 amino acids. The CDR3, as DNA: TGCGCCAGCAGCCCTCGGACAGGGGGCTACACCTTC. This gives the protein CASSPRTGGYTF.

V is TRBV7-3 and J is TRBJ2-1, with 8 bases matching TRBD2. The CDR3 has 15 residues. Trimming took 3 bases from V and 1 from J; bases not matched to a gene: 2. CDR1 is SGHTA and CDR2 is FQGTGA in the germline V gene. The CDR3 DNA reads TGTGCCAGCAGCTTCGGGAGGGCTTCCTACAATGAGCAGTTCTTC. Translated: CASSFGRASYNEQFF.

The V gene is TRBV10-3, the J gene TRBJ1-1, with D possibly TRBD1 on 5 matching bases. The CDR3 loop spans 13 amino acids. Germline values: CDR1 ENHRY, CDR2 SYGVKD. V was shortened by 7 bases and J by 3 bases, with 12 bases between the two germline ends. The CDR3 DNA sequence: TGTGCCATCAATATGGGGCAGCACACTGAAGCTTTCTTT. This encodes CAINMGQHTEAFF.

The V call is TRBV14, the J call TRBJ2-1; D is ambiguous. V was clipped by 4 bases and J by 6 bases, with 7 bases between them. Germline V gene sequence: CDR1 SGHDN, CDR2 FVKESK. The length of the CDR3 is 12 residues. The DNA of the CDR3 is TGTGCCAGCAGCCCCCAGGCCAATGAGCAGTTCTTC. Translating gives CASSPQANEQFF.

The CDR3 DNA sequence: TGTGCCAGCAGCCCCTCGACAGGATCCTATAATTCACCCCTCCACTTT. It codes for CASSPSTGSYNSPLHF. The V and J genes are TRBV7-9 and TRBJ1-6; a weak D match, TRBD1 (6 bases). V dropped 5 bases and J dropped 1 base, with 12 bases sitting between them. This CDR3 has 16 amino acids. Germline V gene sequence: CDR1 SEHNR, CDR2 FQNEAQ (reference sequence).

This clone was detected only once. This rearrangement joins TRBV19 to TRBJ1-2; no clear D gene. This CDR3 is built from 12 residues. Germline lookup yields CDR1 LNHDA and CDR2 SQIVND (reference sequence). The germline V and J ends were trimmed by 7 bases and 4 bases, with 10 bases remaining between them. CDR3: CASNSRSYGYTF. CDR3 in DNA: TGTGCCAGTAATTCCCGTAGCTATGGCTACACCTTC.

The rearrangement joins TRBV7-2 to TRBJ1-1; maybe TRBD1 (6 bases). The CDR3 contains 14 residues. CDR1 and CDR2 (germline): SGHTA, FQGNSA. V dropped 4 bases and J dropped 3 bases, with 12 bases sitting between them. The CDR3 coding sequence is TGTGCCAGCAGCTCGGGACAACCCCACACTGAAGCTTTCTTT. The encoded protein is CASSSGQPHTEAFF.

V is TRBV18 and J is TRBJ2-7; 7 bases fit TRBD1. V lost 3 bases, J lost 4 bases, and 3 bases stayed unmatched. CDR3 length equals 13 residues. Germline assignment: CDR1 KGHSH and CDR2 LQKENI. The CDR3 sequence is CASSPTGRYEQYF. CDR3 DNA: TGTGCCAGCTCACCGACAGGGCGGTACGAGCAGTACTTC.

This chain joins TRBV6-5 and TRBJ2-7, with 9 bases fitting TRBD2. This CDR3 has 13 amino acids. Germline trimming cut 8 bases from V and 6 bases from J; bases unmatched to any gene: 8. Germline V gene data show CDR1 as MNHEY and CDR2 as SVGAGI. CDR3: CASSPSGVTEQYF. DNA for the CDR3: TGTGCCAGCTCTCCTAGCGGGGTTACCGAGCAGTACTTC.

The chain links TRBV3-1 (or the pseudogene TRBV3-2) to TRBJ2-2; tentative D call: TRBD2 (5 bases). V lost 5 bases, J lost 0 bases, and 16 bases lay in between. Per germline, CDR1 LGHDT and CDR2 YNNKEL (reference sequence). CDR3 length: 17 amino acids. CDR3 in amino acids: CASSGATRVANTGELFF. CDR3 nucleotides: TGTGCCAGCAGCGGAGCGACGCGGGTCGCGAACACCGGGGAGCTGTTTTTT.